The clone carrying this TCR beta chain was counted once. What it recognizes is unknown. The trim removed 4 bases at V and 1 base at J, leaving 6 bases unmatched. This CDR3 is 16 amino acids long. Germline CDR1 and CDR2: SGHRS and YFSETQ. This sample was taken from a study of beta chain features in type 1 diabetes. The entirety of the isolated RNA underwent reverse transcription, so expressed TCRB transcripts were sequenced. Using immunoSEQ multiplex PCR, the repertoire was profiled, and TCRdb retains in-frame clones only, with some absent. The sample holds roughly 41,000 clones, more than 40% seen once. Broader study findings: Lower insertion and higher deletion counts appeared at VDJ junctions in type 1 diabetes patients. For cells with high TCR expression, cDNA sequencing could yield over-representation. Any PCR bias toward short templates would affect both groups alike.

The clonotype originates from a woman under 30 in good health. The chain employs TRBV5-1 and TRBJ2-3; 10 bases match TRBD2. Material: central memory CD4+ T cells from blood. The CDR3 protein is CASSRTGTSGTDTQYF. The CDR3 DNA reads TGCGCCAGCAGCAGGACGGGGACTAGCGGCACAGATACGCAGTATTTT.